Each of the 7 T cell receptor beta chains below was sequenced from the same sample in a study of blood T cell repertoires in COVID-19. Generated by immunoSEQ multiplex PCR, the TCRdb table keeps only in-frame clones and is missing some. This sample has around 290,000 clones, with around 86% found just once. Sequences were obtained from PBMCs or T cells enriched from blood (not recorded which). These receptors all come from a woman between 40 and 50 years old who had recovered from COVID-19.

This clone was seen a handful of times. The chain couples TRBV19 to TRBJ2-3, with 7 positions matching TRBD1. In germline, CDR1 is LNHDA, CDR2 SQIVND (reference sequence). This CDR3 is 14 amino acids long. Trimming cost V 4 bases and J 2 bases; bases outside gene matches: 3. CDR3 in DNA: TGTGCCAGTAGTAGGGACAGTATCACAGATACGCAGTATTTT. This codes for CASSRDSITDTQYF.

The chain is built from TRBV5-1 and TRBJ2-1; a possible D gene is TRBD1 (6 bases). Between the trimmed V and J ends, which lost 7 bases and 5 bases, there was a span of 19 bases. The CDR3 is 15 residues long. Germline values: CDR1 SGHRS, CDR2 YFSETQ. The CDR3 region is CASSLEGQFHNEQFF. In nucleotides, the CDR3 is TGCGCCAGCTCGTTGGAAGGACAGTTCCACAATGAGCAGTTCTTC.

V gene TRBV2 combines with J gene TRBJ1-5; 9 nucleotides agree with TRBD1. From germline, CDR1 is SNHLY and CDR2 FYNNEI. This CDR3 spans 14 amino acids. The ends lost 9 bases at V and 6 bases at J; junction bases unmatched: 9. The CDR3 DNA reads as TGTGCCAGTCGAACAGGGGGCATAGGTCAGCCCCAGCATTTT. It encodes CASRTGGIGQPQHF.

CDR3 in DNA: TGCGCCAGCAGCCAAAATCACTACAAGCCCCTAACCAGGGGATATGGCTACACCTTC. It codes for CASSQNHYKPLTRGYGYTF. The chain has TRBV4-1 and TRBJ1-2; the D gene is possibly TRBD1 (6 bases). Trimming shortened V by 2 bases and J by 5 bases, and 27 bases separated the two germline ends. CDR3 length: 19 residues. Germline CDR1 and CDR2: MGHRA and YSYEKL.

This clone occurred once. The CDR3 is CASSLGTDSKNTEAFF. The CDR3 nucleotides are TGCGCCAGCAGCCTAGGGACAGACAGTAAGAACACTGAAGCTTTCTTT. The genes are TRBV5-1 and TRBJ1-1, with 7 bases that match TRBD1. CDR3 length equals 16 residues. The V gene end was trimmed by 4 bases and the J gene end by 1 base; junction bases not matched to a gene: 10. CDR1 is SGHRS, CDR2 YFSETQ, per germline.

The gene calls are TRBV20-1 and TRBJ2-7, with D perhaps matching TRBD2 (5 bases). Per germline, CDR1 DFQATT and CDR2 SNEGSKA (reference sequence). V lost 3 bases and J 1 base, leaving 13 bases between the germline ends. This CDR3 is built from 14 residues. The CDR3 protein is CSASPRTRSYEQYF. CDR3 sequence (DNA): TGCAGTGCTAGTCCACGGACTCGATCCTACGAGCAGTACTTC.

The chain carries TRBV25-1 and TRBJ2-2, with a tentative D call TRBD2 (6 bases). Per germline, CDR1 MGHDK and CDR2 SYGVNS. There are 16 residues in the CDR3. V gave up 4 bases and J gave up 4 bases, with 16 bases separating them. The CDR3 loop reads CASSALGTARTGELFF. The CDR3 DNA reads as TGTGCCAGCAGTGCTTTAGGGACTGCACGCACCGGGGAGCTGTTTTTT.